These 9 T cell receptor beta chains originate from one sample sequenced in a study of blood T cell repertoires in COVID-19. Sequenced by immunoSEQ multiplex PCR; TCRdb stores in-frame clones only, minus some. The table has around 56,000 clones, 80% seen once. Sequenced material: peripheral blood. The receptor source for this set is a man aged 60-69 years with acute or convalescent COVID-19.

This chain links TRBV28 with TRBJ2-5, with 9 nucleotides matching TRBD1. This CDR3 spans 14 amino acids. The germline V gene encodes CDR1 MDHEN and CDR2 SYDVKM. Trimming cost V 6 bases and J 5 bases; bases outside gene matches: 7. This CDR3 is CASSIGQGRETQYF. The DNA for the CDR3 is TGTGCCAGCAGCATAGGACAGGGGAGGGAGACCCAGTACTTC.

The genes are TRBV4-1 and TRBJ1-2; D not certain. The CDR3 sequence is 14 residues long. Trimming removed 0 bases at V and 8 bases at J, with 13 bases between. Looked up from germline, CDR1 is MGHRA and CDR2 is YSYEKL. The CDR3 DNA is TGCGCCAGCAGCCAAGATTCAGCGCAGCTCGGCTACACCTTC. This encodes CASSQDSAQLGYTF.

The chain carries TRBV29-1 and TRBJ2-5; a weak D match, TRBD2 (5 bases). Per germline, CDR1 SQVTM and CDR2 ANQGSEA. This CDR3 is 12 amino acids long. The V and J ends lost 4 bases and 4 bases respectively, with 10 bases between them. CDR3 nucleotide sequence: TGCAGCGTTGGGACTGGTGGAGAGACCCAGTACTTC. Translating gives CSVGTGGETQYF.

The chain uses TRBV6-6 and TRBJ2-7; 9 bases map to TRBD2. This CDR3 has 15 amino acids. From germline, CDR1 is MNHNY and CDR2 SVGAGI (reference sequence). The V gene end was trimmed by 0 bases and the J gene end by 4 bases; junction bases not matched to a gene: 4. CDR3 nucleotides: TGTGCCAGCAGTTACTCCGCCCTAGCGGGGTACGAGCAGTACTTC. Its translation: CASSYSALAGYEQYF.

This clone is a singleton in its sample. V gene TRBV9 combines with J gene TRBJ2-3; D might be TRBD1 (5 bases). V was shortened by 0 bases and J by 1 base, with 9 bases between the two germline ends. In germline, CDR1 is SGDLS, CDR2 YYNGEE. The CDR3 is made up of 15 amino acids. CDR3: CASSVAGFGTDTQYF. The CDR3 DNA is TGTGCCAGCAGCGTAGCAGGGTTCGGCACAGATACGCAGTATTTT.

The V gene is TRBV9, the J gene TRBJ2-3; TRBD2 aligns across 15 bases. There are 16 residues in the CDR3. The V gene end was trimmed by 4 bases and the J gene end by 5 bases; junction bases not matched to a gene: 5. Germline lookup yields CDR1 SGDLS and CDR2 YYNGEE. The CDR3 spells CASSRGLAGGLDTQYF. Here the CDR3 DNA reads TGTGCCAGCAGCCGAGGACTAGCGGGGGGGTTAGATACGCAGTATTTT.

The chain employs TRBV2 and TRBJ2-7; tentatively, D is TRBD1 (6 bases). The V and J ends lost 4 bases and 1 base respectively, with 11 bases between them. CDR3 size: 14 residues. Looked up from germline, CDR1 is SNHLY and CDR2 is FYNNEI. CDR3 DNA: TGTGCCAGCAGTGGGACAGTCTCTTCCTACGAGCAGTACTTC. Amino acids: CASSGTVSSYEQYF.

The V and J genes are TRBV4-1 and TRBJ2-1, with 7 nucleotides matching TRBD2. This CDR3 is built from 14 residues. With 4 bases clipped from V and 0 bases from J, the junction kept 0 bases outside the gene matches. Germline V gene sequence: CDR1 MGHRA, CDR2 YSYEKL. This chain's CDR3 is CASSPGGSYNEQFF. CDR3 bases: TGCGCCAGCAGCCCGGGGGGCTCCTACAATGAGCAGTTCTTC.

CDR3 nucleotides: TGTGCCAGCAGTTTACCGGCGGGGGCTGAAGCTTTCTTT. Encoded protein: CASSLPAGAEAFF. The rearrangement joins TRBV28 to TRBJ1-1, with D possibly matching TRBD1 (5 bases). The germline V and J ends were trimmed by 2 bases and 6 bases, with 10 bases remaining between them. The V gene's germline CDR1 is MDHEN and CDR2 SYDVKM. This CDR3 is built from 13 residues.